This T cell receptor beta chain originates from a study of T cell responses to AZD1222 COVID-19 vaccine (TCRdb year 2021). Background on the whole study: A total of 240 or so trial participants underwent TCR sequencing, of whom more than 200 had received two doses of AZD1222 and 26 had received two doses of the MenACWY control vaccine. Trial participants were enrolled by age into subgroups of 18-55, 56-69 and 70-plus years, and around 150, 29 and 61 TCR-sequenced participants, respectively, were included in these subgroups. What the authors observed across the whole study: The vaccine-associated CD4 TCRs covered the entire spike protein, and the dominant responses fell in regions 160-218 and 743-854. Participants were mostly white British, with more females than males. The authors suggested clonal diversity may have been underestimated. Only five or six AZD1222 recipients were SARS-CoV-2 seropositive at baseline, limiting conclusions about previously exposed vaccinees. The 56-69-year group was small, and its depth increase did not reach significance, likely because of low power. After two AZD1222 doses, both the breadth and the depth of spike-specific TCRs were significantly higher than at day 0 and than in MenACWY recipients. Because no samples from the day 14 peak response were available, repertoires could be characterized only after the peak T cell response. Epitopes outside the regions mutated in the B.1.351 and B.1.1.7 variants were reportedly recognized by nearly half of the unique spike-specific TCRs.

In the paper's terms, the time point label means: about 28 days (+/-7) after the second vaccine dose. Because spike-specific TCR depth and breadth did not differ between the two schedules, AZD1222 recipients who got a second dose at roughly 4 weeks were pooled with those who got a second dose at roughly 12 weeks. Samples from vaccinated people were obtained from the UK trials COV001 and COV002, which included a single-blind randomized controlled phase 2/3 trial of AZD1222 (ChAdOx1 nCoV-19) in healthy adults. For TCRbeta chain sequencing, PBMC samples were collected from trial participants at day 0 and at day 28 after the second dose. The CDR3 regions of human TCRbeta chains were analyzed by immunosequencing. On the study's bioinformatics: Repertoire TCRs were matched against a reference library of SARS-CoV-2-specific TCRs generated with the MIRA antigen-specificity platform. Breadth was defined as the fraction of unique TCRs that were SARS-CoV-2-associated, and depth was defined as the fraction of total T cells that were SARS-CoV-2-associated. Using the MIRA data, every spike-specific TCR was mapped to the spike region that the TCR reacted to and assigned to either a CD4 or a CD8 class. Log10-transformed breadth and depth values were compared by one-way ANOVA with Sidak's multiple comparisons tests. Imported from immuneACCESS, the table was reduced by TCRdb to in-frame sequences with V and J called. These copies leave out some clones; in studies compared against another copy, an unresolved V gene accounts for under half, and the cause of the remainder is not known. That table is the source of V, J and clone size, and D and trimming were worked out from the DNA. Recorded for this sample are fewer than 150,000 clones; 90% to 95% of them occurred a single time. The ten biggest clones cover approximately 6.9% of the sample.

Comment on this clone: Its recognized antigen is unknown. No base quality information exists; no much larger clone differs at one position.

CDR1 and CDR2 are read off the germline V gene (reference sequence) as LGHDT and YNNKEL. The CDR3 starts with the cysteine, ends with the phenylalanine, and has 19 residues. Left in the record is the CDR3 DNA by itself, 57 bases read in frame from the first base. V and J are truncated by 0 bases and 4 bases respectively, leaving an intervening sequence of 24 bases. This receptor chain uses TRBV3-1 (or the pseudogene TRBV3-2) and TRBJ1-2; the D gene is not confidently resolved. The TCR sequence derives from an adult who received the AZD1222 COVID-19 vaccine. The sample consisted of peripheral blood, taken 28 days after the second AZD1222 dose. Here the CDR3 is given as CASSQETLGFKKPSYGYTF. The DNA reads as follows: TGTGCCAGCAGCCAAGAAACTCTAGGTTTTAAGAAACCTTCCTATGGCTACACCTTC.